A selection of T cell receptor beta chains follows, all from one sample in a study of Ad26.COV2.S vaccination and SARS-CoV-2 variants. Sequencing used immunoSEQ multiplex PCR; TCRdb keeps in-frame clones, though not all of them. The table lists some 410,000 clones, over 80% of them singletons. Sequencing used peripheral blood, obtained in a trial of Ad26.COV2.S vaccine versus placebo. The receptors stem from a person aged 18 to 59 who received the Ad26.COV2.S COVID-19 vaccine or a placebo. The CDR3 runs from the conserved cysteine through the conserved F or W. D genes are given only for firm matches. Clone size is shown for a subset of rows, as once, few, many or a class of expanded clone.

clone_size	v_call	j_call	d_call	cdr3_aa	cdr3_nt
NA	TRBV28	TRBJ1-2	NA	CASSPGGDRLTIGYTF	TGTGCCAGCAGTCCCGGAGGGGATAGGCTAACGATAGGCTACACCTTC
NA	TRBV3-1/TRBV3-2	TRBJ1-1	TRBD1	CASSPDRVKMNTEAFF	TGTGCCAGCAGCCCGGACAGGGTGAAGATGAACACTGAAGCTTTCTTT
once	TRBV3-1/TRBV3-2	TRBJ2-7	NA	CASSPRGQTYEQYF	TGTGCCAGCAGCCCTAGAGGGCAGACCTACGAGCAGTACTTC
once	TRBV7-2	TRBJ2-1	NA	CASSSHRTNNEQFF	TGTGCCAGCAGCTCGCACCGGACCAACAATGAGCAGTTCTTC
NA	TRBV2	TRBJ2-1	TRBD2	CASSELAGYNEQFF	TGTGCCAGCAGTGAGTTAGCGGGCTACAATGAGCAGTTCTTC
NA	TRBV6-5	TRBJ2-1	NA	CASSYQGPPNEQFF	TGTGCCAGCAGTTACCAAGGCCCCCCCAATGAGCAGTTCTTC
NA	TRBV5-4	TRBJ2-2	NA	CASSFTGNTGELFF	TGTGCCAGCAGCTTTACAGGGAACACCGGGGAGCTGTTTTTT
NA	TRBV12-3/TRBV12-4	TRBJ1-1	NA	CASRYRVNTEAFF	TGTGCCAGCAGGTACAGGGTGAACACTGAAGCTTTCTTT
once	TRBV11-2	TRBJ2-1	NA	CASILGRGRVYNEQFF	TGTGCCAGCATCCTAGGTAGGGGTCGGGTTTACAATGAGCAGTTCTTC
NA	TRBV18	TRBJ1-5	NA	CASSAQGEGTGQPQHF	TGTGCCAGCTCAGCGCAAGGTGAGGGTACGGGACAGCCCCAGCATTTT
NA	TRBV7-2	TRBJ1-5	NA	CASSLAGAGINQPQHF	TGTGCCAGCAGCTTAGCGGGGGCGGGAATCAATCAGCCCCAGCATTTT
NA	TRBV28	TRBJ2-7	TRBD1	CASSTRGLGSYEQYF	TGTGCCAGCAGCACCAGGGGGCTGGGGTCCTACGAGCAGTACTTC
NA	TRBV25-1	TRBJ1-3	TRBD1	CASSGQGAGNTIYF	TGTGCCAGCAGTGGACAGGGGGCGGGAAACACCATATATTTT
NA	TRBV13	TRBJ2-4	TRBD1	CASSPRGGQGVKNIQYF	TGTGCCAGCAGCCCCAGGGGGGGACAGGGGGTCAAAAACATTCAGTACTTC
NA	TRBV9	TRBJ2-7	TRBD2	CASSVDPSGGARAYEQYF	TGTGCCAGCAGCGTAGATCCCAGCGGGGGGGCGCGAGCCTACGAGCAGTACTTC
NA	TRBV13	TRBJ2-2	TRBD1	CASSLGGQGATGELFF	TGTGCCAGCAGCTTAGGCGGTCAGGGGGCGACCGGGGAGCTGTTTTTT
NA	TRBV7-9	TRBJ2-7	NA	CASSPEEGRYSYEQYF	TGTGCCAGCAGCCCTGAGGAGGGCAGGTACTCCTACGAGCAGTACTTC
NA	TRBV4-3	TRBJ2-3	NA	CASSQEPGASTDTQYF	TGCGCCAGCAGCCAAGAACCCGGGGCAAGCACAGATACGCAGTATTTT
NA	TRBV27	TRBJ2-7	TRBD1	CASSHRGPYEQYF	TGTGCCAGCAGCCACAGGGGCCCCTACGAGCAGTACTTC
NA	TRBV11-2	TRBJ1-4	NA	CASSLALGHNEKLFF	TGTGCCAGCAGCTTAGCCCTGGGACATAATGAAAAACTGTTTTTT
NA	TRBV28	TRBJ2-7	NA	CASSQGPTYEQYF	TGTGCCAGCAGCCAAGGACCTACCTACGAGCAGTACTTC
NA	TRBV6-5	TRBJ2-7	NA	CASSYSGSYEQYF	TGTGCCAGCAGTTACTCGGGCTCCTACGAGCAGTACTTC
NA	TRBV10-2	TRBJ1-5	TRBD1	CASRLQGDQPQHF	TGCGCCAGCAGGCTCCAGGGGGATCAGCCCCAGCATTTT
NA	TRBV27	TRBJ1-1	TRBD1	CASSLEDRTEAFF	TGTGCCAGCAGTTTAGAGGACAGGACTGAAGCTTTCTTT
NA	TRBV6-2/TRBV6-3	TRBJ2-5	TRBD2	CASSTQLAGGTPEETQYF	TGTGCCAGCAGTACCCAACTAGCGGGGGGCACCCCTGAAGAGACCCAGTACTTC
NA	TRBV11-2	TRBJ2-5	TRBD2	CASSPDDLAGGLETQYF	TGTGCCAGCAGCCCCGACGACCTAGCGGGGGGCCTCGAGACCCAGTACTTC
NA	TRBV5-6	TRBJ1-3	NA	CASSLSGSSGNTIYF	TGTGCCAGCAGCTTGTCCGGCAGCTCTGGAAACACCATATATTTT
NA	TRBV7-8	TRBJ1-6	NA	CASSGGTGNSPLHF	TGTGCCAGCAGCGGGGGAACGGGTAATTCACCCCTCCACTTT
NA	TRBV9	TRBJ2-3	NA	CASSQDAFGTDTQYF	TGTGCCAGCAGCCAGGACGCTTTCGGCACAGATACGCAGTATTTT
NA	TRBV7-6	TRBJ2-1	TRBD1	CASSLETGVYNEQFF	TGTGCCAGCAGCTTAGAGACAGGGGTCTACAATGAGCAGTTCTTC
once	TRBV6-8	TRBJ2-5	NA	CASSYREETQYF	TGTGCCAGCAGTTATAGGGAAGAGACCCAGTACTTC
once	TRBV28	TRBJ2-7	TRBD1	CASSMSTGGWEQYF	TGTGCCAGCAGTATGAGCACAGGGGGTTGGGAGCAGTACTTC
NA	TRBV11-2	TRBJ2-7	NA	CASSLGLLSYEQYF	TGTGCCAGCAGCTTAGGTCTCCTCAGCTACGAGCAGTACTTC
NA	TRBV20-1	TRBJ2-5	NA	CSASARVQGKETQYF	TGCAGTGCTAGTGCCAGGGTTCAAGGCAAAGAGACCCAGTACTTC
NA	TRBV19	TRBJ1-5	NA	CASTQGRSQPQHF	TGTGCCAGTACGCAGGGAAGATCTCAGCCCCAGCATTTT
NA	TRBV15	TRBJ1-1	TRBD1	CATSRRNRDRRNTEAFF	TGTGCCACCAGCAGACGTAACCGGGACAGGAGGAACACTGAAGCTTTCTTT
NA	TRBV7-9	TRBJ1-2	NA	CASSLAVGPSSGYTF	TGTGCCAGCAGCTTAGCGGTAGGGCCCAGCAGTGGCTACACCTTC
NA	TRBV3-1/TRBV3-2	TRBJ1-2	NA	CASSQVATGNYGYTF	TGTGCCAGCAGCCAAGTCGCGACAGGCAACTATGGCTACACCTTC
NA	TRBV28	TRBJ2-1	TRBD1	CASSFLTGGSGEQFF	TGTGCCAGCAGTTTTTTAACAGGGGGCTCGGGTGAGCAGTTCTTC
NA	TRBV12-5	TRBJ2-3	NA	CASGLMGVDTQYF	TGTGCTAGTGGCCTCATGGGGGTGGATACGCAGTATTTT
NA	TRBV5-5	TRBJ1-2	NA	CASSLEPEGRENYGYTF	TGTGCCAGCAGCTTGGAACCGGAGGGGCGCGAGAACTATGGCTACACCTTC
NA	TRBV19	TRBJ1-1	NA	CASSISVAGAEAFF	TGTGCCAGTAGTATTTCAGTTGCCGGAGCTGAAGCTTTCTTT
NA	TRBV11-2	TRBJ1-2	TRBD1	CASSFLRTGGGNYGYTF	TGTGCCAGCAGCTTTCTCCGGACAGGGGGCGGAAACTATGGCTACACCTTC
NA	TRBV2	TRBJ1-2	TRBD1	CATYPGQTPYGYTF	TGTGCCACATATCCGGGACAGACACCCTATGGCTACACCTTC
NA	TRBV24-1	TRBJ1-5	NA	CATSDLAGGNQPQHF	TGTGCCACCAGTGATTTGGCAGGGGGCAATCAGCCCCAGCATTTT
NA	TRBV9	TRBJ2-5	TRBD2	CASSRRGTSGGSETQYF	TGTGCCAGCTCACGTAGGGGGACTAGCGGGGGATCTGAGACCCAGTACTTC
NA	TRBV3-1/TRBV3-2	TRBJ1-1	TRBD1	CASSRNRGQATEAFF	TGTGCCAGCAGCCGAAACAGGGGGCAGGCCACTGAAGCTTTCTTT
NA	TRBV20-1	TRBJ2-4	NA	CSASVSKNIQYF	TGCAGTGCTAGTGTCAGCAAAAACATTCAGTACTTC
NA	TRBV3-1/TRBV3-2	TRBJ2-1	NA	CASSQDRGGWNEQFF	TGTGCCAGCAGCCAAGATCGCGGGGGCTGGAATGAGCAGTTCTTC
NA	TRBV4-1	TRBJ2-7	NA	CASSQGWMQQVDSYEQYF	TGCGCCAGCAGCCAAGGATGGATGCAACAGGTGGACTCCTACGAGCAGTACTTC
NA	TRBV2	TRBJ1-2	TRBD1	CASTWDRGDGYTF	TGTGCCAGCACTTGGGACAGGGGAGATGGCTACACCTTC
once	TRBV4-1	TRBJ1-2	NA	CASSQDFQRRNYGYTF	TGCGCCAGCAGCCAAGATTTTCAGCGGCGAAACTATGGCTACACCTTC
NA	TRBV9	TRBJ1-3	TRBD1	CASSRAPGTGVHTIYF	TGTGCCAGCAGCCGAGCCCCCGGGACAGGGGTGCACACCATATATTTT